Listed below are T cell receptor beta chains from one sample, sequenced in a study of blood T cell repertoires in COVID-19. Some clones are missing from TCRdb's copy, which holds only in-frame ones; the method was immunoSEQ multiplex PCR. The sample holds some 400,000 clones, 90% seen once. Sequencing was done on a sample of peripheral blood. These receptor sequences come from a man between 18 and 29 years old with active or convalescent COVID-19. Both conserved end residues are part of each CDR3. D genes are given only for firm matches. Size is stated for part of the rows, as once, few or many counts, or as a class when the clone is expanded.

cdr3_length: 15
j_call: TRBJ1-1
clone_size: -
v_call: TRBV7-3
d_call: TRBD1
cdr3_aa: CASSLTTGGNTEAFF
cdr3_nt: TGTGCCAGCAGCTTAACGACAGGGGGCAACACTGAAGCTTTCTTT

cdr3_length: 15
j_call: TRBJ2-5
clone_size: -
v_call: TRBV28
d_call: -
cdr3_aa: CASSYEGVGQETQYF
cdr3_nt: TGTGCCAGCAGTTACGAGGGGGTGGGGCAAGAGACCCAGTACTTC

cdr3_length: 15
j_call: TRBJ1-5
clone_size: -
v_call: TRBV24-1
d_call: -
cdr3_aa: CATSASGAGNQPQHF
cdr3_nt: TGTGCCACCAGTGCCTCTGGGGCTGGCAATCAGCCCCAGCATTTT

cdr3_length: 15
j_call: TRBJ2-3
clone_size: -
v_call: TRBV9
d_call: TRBD1
cdr3_aa: CASNTGQGDTDTQYF
cdr3_nt: TGTGCCAGCAACACGGGACAGGGTGACACAGATACGCAGTATTTT

cdr3_length: 15
j_call: TRBJ1-2
clone_size: -
v_call: TRBV9
d_call: -
cdr3_aa: CASSADFIVSTGYTF
cdr3_nt: TGTGCCAGCAGCGCCGACTTCATCGTTAGTACTGGCTACACCTTC

cdr3_length: 14
j_call: TRBJ1-2
clone_size: -
v_call: TRBV5-6
d_call: -
cdr3_aa: CASGRSDFGLGYTF
cdr3_nt: TGTGCCAGCGGCCGGAGTGACTTTGGTTTGGGCTACACCTTC

cdr3_length: 15
j_call: TRBJ2-6
clone_size: -
v_call: TRBV27
d_call: TRBD1
cdr3_aa: CASRDRVSGANVLTF
cdr3_nt: TGTGCCAGCCGGGACAGGGTGTCTGGGGCCAACGTCCTGACTTTC

cdr3_length: 13
j_call: TRBJ2-2
clone_size: -
v_call: TRBV9
d_call: TRBD1
cdr3_aa: CASSGTGYGELFF
cdr3_nt: TGTGCCAGCAGCGGGACAGGGTACGGGGAGCTGTTTTTT

cdr3_length: 16
j_call: TRBJ2-1
clone_size: few
v_call: TRBV9
d_call: -
cdr3_aa: CASSVGEAGSYNEQFF
cdr3_nt: TGTGCCAGCAGCGTAGGGGAAGCGGGCTCCTACAATGAGCAGTTCTTC

cdr3_length: 15
j_call: TRBJ2-1
clone_size: -
v_call: TRBV4-3
d_call: -
cdr3_aa: CASSQDTGPYNEQFF
cdr3_nt: TGCGCCAGCAGCCAAGATACAGGGCCCTACAATGAGCAGTTCTTC

cdr3_length: 14
j_call: TRBJ1-5
clone_size: -
v_call: TRBV28
d_call: -
cdr3_aa: CAIHAGDSNQPQHF
cdr3_nt: TGTGCCATCCACGCGGGCGATAGCAATCAGCCCCAGCATTTT

cdr3_length: 15
j_call: TRBJ2-2
clone_size: once
v_call: TRBV2
d_call: -
cdr3_aa: CASMVGGGLPGELFF
cdr3_nt: TGTGCCAGCATGGTGGGCGGGGGCCTTCCCGGGGAGCTGTTTTTT

cdr3_length: 14
j_call: TRBJ1-6
clone_size: -
v_call: TRBV6-6
d_call: TRBD1
cdr3_aa: CASSAQGVRSPLHF
cdr3_nt: TGTGCCAGCAGTGCCCAGGGGGTTCGATCACCCCTCCACTTT

cdr3_length: 15
j_call: TRBJ2-3
clone_size: -
v_call: TRBV5-1
d_call: -
cdr3_aa: CASSLKNSPSDTQYF
cdr3_nt: TGCGCCAGCAGCTTGAAAAACTCCCCCTCAGATACGCAGTATTTT

cdr3_length: 13
j_call: TRBJ2-7
clone_size: -
v_call: TRBV7-2
d_call: -
cdr3_aa: CASSSFRGDEQYF
cdr3_nt: TGTGCCAGCAGCTCTTTCAGGGGGGACGAGCAGTACTTC

cdr3_length: 14
j_call: TRBJ2-3
clone_size: few
v_call: TRBV4-2
d_call: TRBD1
cdr3_aa: CASSQGRQGYTQYF
cdr3_nt: TGTGCCAGCAGCCAGGGGAGACAGGGCTATACGCAGTATTTT

cdr3_length: 13
j_call: TRBJ2-5
clone_size: -
v_call: TRBV7-6
d_call: -
cdr3_aa: CASSLRTWETQYF
cdr3_nt: TGTGCCAGCAGCTTACGAACTTGGGAGACCCAGTACTTC

cdr3_length: 13
j_call: TRBJ2-7
clone_size: -
v_call: TRBV11-2
d_call: -
cdr3_aa: CASSERAGSEQYF
cdr3_nt: TGTGCCAGCAGCGAAAGAGCAGGGTCCGAGCAGTACTTC

cdr3_length: 15
j_call: TRBJ2-3
clone_size: -
v_call: TRBV9
d_call: TRBD2
cdr3_aa: CASSVAGLAADTQYF
cdr3_nt: TGTGCCAGCAGCGTAGCAGGACTAGCTGCAGATACGCAGTATTTT

cdr3_length: 15
j_call: TRBJ1-1
clone_size: -
v_call: TRBV5-6
d_call: TRBD1
cdr3_aa: CASYNLGTGYTEAFF
cdr3_nt: TGTGCCAGCTATAACCTCGGGACAGGGTACACTGAAGCTTTCTTT

cdr3_length: 14
j_call: TRBJ2-7
clone_size: -
v_call: TRBV7-3
d_call: -
cdr3_aa: CASSAFVGGNEQYF
cdr3_nt: TGTGCCAGCAGCGCGTTCGTTGGGGGGAACGAGCAGTACTTC

cdr3_length: 14
j_call: TRBJ1-5
clone_size: -
v_call: TRBV7-5
d_call: -
cdr3_aa: CARRPQGGNQPQHF
cdr3_nt: TGTGCCAGAAGACCTCAGGGGGGCAATCAGCCCCAGCATTTT

cdr3_length: 12
j_call: TRBJ2-2
clone_size: -
v_call: TRBV6-6
d_call: -
cdr3_aa: CATEGNTGELFF
cdr3_nt: TGTGCCACGGAGGGGAACACCGGGGAGCTGTTTTTT

cdr3_length: 17
j_call: TRBJ2-7
clone_size: -
v_call: TRBV4-3
d_call: TRBD1
cdr3_aa: CASSQRAGQDLSYEQYF
cdr3_nt: TGCGCCAGCAGCCAAAGGGCCGGACAGGATCTCTCCTACGAGCAGTACTTC

cdr3_length: 15
j_call: TRBJ2-7
clone_size: -
v_call: TRBV7-6
d_call: TRBD1
cdr3_aa: CASSAGQGGDYEQYF
cdr3_nt: TGTGCCAGCAGCGCGGGACAGGGGGGGGACTACGAGCAGTACTTC

cdr3_length: 16
j_call: TRBJ2-5
clone_size: -
v_call: TRBV5-1
d_call: TRBD1
cdr3_aa: CASTVQHTGGTETQYF
cdr3_nt: TGCGCCAGCACCGTACAACACACAGGGGGCACTGAGACCCAGTACTTC

cdr3_length: 14
j_call: TRBJ1-6
clone_size: -
v_call: TRBV9
d_call: -
cdr3_aa: CASSVIDRGAPLHF
cdr3_nt: TGTGCCAGCAGCGTCATCGACCGCGGGGCACCCCTCCACTTT

cdr3_length: 15
j_call: TRBJ1-1
clone_size: -
v_call: TRBV9
d_call: -
cdr3_aa: CASSEVAGFFTEAFF
cdr3_nt: TGTGCCAGCAGCGAGGTAGCAGGGTTTTTCACTGAAGCTTTCTTT

cdr3_length: 13
j_call: TRBJ2-1
clone_size: -
v_call: TRBV19
d_call: -
cdr3_aa: CASSIAFDNEQFF
cdr3_nt: TGTGCCAGTAGTATCGCGTTTGACAATGAGCAGTTCTTC

cdr3_length: 12
j_call: TRBJ1-5
clone_size: -
v_call: TRBV5-1
d_call: -
cdr3_aa: CAITRVLQPQHF
cdr3_nt: TGCGCCATCACGAGGGTACTTCAGCCCCAGCATTTT

cdr3_length: 14
j_call: TRBJ2-1
clone_size: -
v_call: TRBV7-2
d_call: TRBD1
cdr3_aa: CASSLGQGLHEQFF
cdr3_nt: TGTGCCAGCAGCTTGGGACAGGGTTTGCATGAGCAGTTCTTC

cdr3_length: 14
j_call: TRBJ1-5
clone_size: -
v_call: TRBV7-2
d_call: TRBD1
cdr3_aa: CASSPDRASQPQHF
cdr3_nt: TGTGCCAGCAGTCCGGACAGGGCATCACAGCCCCAGCATTTT

cdr3_length: 17
j_call: TRBJ2-5
clone_size: -
v_call: TRBV14
d_call: TRBD2
cdr3_aa: CASSQGTSGGALETQYF
cdr3_nt: TGTGCCAGCAGCCAAGGGACTAGCGGGGGAGCCTTGGAGACCCAGTACTTC

cdr3_length: 15
j_call: TRBJ1-5
clone_size: -
v_call: TRBV19
d_call: -
cdr3_aa: CASSKQDFGNQPQHF
cdr3_nt: TGTGCCAGTAGTAAACAGGATTTTGGCAATCAGCCCCAGCATTTT

cdr3_length: 17
j_call: TRBJ1-5
clone_size: -
v_call: TRBV19
d_call: -
cdr3_aa: CATLTTGREYSNQPQHF
cdr3_nt: TGTGCCACTCTTACCACCGGGCGGGAATATAGCAATCAGCCCCAGCATTTT

cdr3_length: 12
j_call: TRBJ1-5
clone_size: -
v_call: TRBV24-1
d_call: -
cdr3_aa: CATSRGDQPQHF
cdr3_nt: TGTGCCACCAGTCGGGGTGATCAGCCCCAGCATTTT

cdr3_length: 15
j_call: TRBJ2-7
clone_size: -
v_call: TRBV18
d_call: TRBD1
cdr3_aa: CASSPPGQTSYEQYF
cdr3_nt: TGTGCCAGCTCACCACCGGGACAGACATCCTACGAGCAGTACTTC

cdr3_length: 14
j_call: TRBJ2-3
clone_size: -
v_call: TRBV4-2
d_call: -
cdr3_aa: CASSPGGSSDTQYF
cdr3_nt: TGTGCCAGCAGCCCAGGAGGGAGTTCAGATACGCAGTATTTT

cdr3_length: 16
j_call: TRBJ1-1
clone_size: -
v_call: TRBV3-1/TRBV3-2
d_call: -
cdr3_aa: CASSQQGGGIDTEAFF
cdr3_nt: TGTGCCAGCAGCCAACAAGGGGGGGGTATCGATACTGAAGCTTTCTTT

cdr3_length: 15
j_call: TRBJ1-4
clone_size: -
v_call: TRBV5-4
d_call: TRBD1
cdr3_aa: CASSLDGTGGEKLFF
cdr3_nt: TGTGCCAGCAGCTTAGATGGGACAGGGGGTGAAAAACTGTTTTTT

cdr3_length: 14
j_call: TRBJ1-6
clone_size: -
v_call: TRBV7-9
d_call: -
cdr3_aa: CASSIPGFGSPLHF
cdr3_nt: TGTGCCAGCAGCATCCCGGGATTCGGTTCACCCCTCCACTTT

cdr3_length: 14
j_call: TRBJ2-3
clone_size: -
v_call: TRBV10-3
d_call: -
cdr3_aa: CAIRQGRDSDTQYF
cdr3_nt: TGTGCCATAAGACAGGGGAGGGATTCAGATACGCAGTATTTT

cdr3_length: 15
j_call: TRBJ2-3
clone_size: -
v_call: TRBV9
d_call: TRBD2
cdr3_aa: CASSAQRGGVDTQYF
cdr3_nt: TGTGCCAGCAGCGCCCAGCGGGGTGGAGTAGATACGCAGTATTTT

cdr3_length: 15
j_call: TRBJ2-7
clone_size: -
v_call: TRBV9
d_call: TRBD1
cdr3_aa: CASSAGTGISYEQYF
cdr3_nt: TGTGCCAGCAGCGCCGGGACAGGGATATCCTACGAGCAGTACTTC

cdr3_length: 15
j_call: TRBJ1-6
clone_size: -
v_call: TRBV5-1
d_call: -
cdr3_aa: CASSDRGSYNSPLHF
cdr3_nt: TGCGCCAGCAGCGACCGGGGCTCCTATAATTCACCCCTCCACTTT